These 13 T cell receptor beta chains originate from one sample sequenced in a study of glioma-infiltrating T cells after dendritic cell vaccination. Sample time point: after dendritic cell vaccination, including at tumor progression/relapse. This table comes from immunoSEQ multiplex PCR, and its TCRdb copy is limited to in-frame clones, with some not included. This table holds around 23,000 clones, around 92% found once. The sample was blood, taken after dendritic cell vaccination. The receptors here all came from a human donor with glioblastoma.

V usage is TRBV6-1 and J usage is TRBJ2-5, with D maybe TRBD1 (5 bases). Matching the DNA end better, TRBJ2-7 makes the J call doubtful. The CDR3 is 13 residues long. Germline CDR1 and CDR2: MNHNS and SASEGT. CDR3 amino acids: CASSDFRGYEQYF. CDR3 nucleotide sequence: TGTGCCAGCAGTGACTTTAGGGGCTACGAGCAGTACTTC.

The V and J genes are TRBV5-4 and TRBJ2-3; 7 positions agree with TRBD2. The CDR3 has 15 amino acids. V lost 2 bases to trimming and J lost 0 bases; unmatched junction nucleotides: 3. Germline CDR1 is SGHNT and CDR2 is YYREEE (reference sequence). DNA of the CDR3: TGTGCCAGCAGCTTTTCACTAGCGAGCACAGATACGCAGTATTTT. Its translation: CASSFSLASTDTQYF.

DNA for the CDR3: TGTGCCAGCAGCGGGACTAGCGGGGGAACGCCGGGGCAGTTCTTC. Its translation is CASSGTSGGTPGQFF. The rearrangement uses TRBV13 and TRBJ2-1; 14 bases line up with TRBD2. The germline V gene encodes CDR1 PRHDT and CDR2 FYEKMQ (reference sequence). The CDR3 is made up of 15 amino acids. V dropped 5 bases and J dropped 12; count of bases not matched to a gene: 9.

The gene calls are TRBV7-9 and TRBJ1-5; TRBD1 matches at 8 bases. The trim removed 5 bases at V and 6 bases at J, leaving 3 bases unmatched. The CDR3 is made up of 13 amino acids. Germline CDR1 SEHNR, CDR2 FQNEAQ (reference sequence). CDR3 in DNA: TGTGCCAGCAGCCGGACAGGGCTTCAGCCCCAGCATTTT. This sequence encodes CASSRTGLQPQHF.

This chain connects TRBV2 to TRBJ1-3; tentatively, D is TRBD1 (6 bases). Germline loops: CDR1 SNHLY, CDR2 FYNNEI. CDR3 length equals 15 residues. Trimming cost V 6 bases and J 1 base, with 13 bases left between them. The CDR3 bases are TGTGCCAGCAGGGACAGAGCATTTTCTGGAAACACCATATATTTT. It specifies CASRDRAFSGNTIYF.

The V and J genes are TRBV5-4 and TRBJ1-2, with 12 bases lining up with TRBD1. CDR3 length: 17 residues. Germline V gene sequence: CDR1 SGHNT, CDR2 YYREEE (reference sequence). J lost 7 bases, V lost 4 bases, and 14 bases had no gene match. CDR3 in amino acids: CASSPSGTGGLVGGYTF. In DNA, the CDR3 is TGTGCCAGCAGCCCCTCCGGGACAGGGGGCCTTGTTGGTGGCTACACCTTC.

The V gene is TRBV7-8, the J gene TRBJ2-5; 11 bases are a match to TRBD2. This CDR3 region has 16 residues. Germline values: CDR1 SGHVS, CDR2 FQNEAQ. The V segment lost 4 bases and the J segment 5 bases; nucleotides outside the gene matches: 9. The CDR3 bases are TGTGCCAGCAGCTCAGGGACTAGCGGAGGAAGGGAGACCCAGTACTTC. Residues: CASSSGTSGGRETQYF.

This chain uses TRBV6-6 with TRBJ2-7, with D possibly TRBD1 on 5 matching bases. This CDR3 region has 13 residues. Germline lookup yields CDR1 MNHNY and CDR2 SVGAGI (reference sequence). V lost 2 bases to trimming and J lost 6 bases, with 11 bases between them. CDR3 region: CASSYLVGLEQYF. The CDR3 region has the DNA TGTGCCAGCAGTTACCTTGTGGGGCTCGAGCAGTACTTC.

This CDR3 reads CASRQGGGQPQHF. The CDR3 coding sequence is TGTGCCAGCAGGCAGGGGGGAGGTCAGCCCCAGCATTTT. The rearrangement uses TRBV27 and TRBJ1-5, with TRBD1 matching 7 bases. The CDR3 spans 13 residues. Germline CDR1 is MNHEY and CDR2 is SMNVEV (reference sequence). With 6 bases clipped from V and 6 bases from J, the junction kept 5 bases outside the gene matches.

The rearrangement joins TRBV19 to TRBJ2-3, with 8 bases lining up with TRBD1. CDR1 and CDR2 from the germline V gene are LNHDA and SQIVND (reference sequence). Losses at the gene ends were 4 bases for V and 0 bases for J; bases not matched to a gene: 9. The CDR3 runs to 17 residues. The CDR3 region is CASSTGRQGLSTDTQYF. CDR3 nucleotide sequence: TGTGCCAGTAGTACTGGGCGACAGGGGTTAAGCACAGATACGCAGTATTTT.

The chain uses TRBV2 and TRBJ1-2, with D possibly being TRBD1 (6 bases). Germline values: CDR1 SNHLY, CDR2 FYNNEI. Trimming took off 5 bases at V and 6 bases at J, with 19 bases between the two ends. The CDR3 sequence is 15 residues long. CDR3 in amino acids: CASSYTDRGLNGYTF. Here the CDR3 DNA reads TGTGCCAGCAGTTATACGGACAGAGGGCTGAATGGCTACACCTTC. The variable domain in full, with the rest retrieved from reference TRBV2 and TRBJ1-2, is EPEVTQTPSHQVTQMGQEVILRCVPISNHLYFYWYRQILGQKVEFLVSFYNNEISEKSEIFDDQFSVERPDGSNFTLKIRSTKLEDSAMYFCASSYTDRGLNGYTFGSGTRLTVV.

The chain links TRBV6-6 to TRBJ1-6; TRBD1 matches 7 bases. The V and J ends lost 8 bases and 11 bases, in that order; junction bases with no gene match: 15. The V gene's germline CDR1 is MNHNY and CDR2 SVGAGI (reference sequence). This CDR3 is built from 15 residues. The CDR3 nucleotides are TGTGCCAGCGGTCGCCTCGCAGGGGGTCGAGCACCCCTCCACTTT. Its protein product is CASGRLAGGRAPLHF.

The CDR3 DNA follows: TGTGCCAGCAGTTTACGTGGCAGGGGGCGCGATAATGAAAAACTGTTTTTT. It specifies CASSLRGRGRDNEKLFF. The chain uses TRBV27 and TRBJ1-4; TRBD1 agrees at 8 bases. This CDR3 is 17 amino acids long. CDR1 is MNHEY, CDR2 SMNVEV, per germline (reference sequence). The V and J ends lost 2 bases and 4 bases, in that order; junction bases with no gene match: 9.